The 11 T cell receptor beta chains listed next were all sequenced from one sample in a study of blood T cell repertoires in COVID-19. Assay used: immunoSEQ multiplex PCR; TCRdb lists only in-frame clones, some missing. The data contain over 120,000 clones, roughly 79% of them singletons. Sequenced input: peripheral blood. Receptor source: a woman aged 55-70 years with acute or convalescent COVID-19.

In DNA form, the CDR3 reads TGTGCCAGTAGTATAGTTCGCAGTTCGTATGGCTACACCTTC. This codes for CASSIVRSSYGYTF. This sequence joins TRBV19 and TRBJ1-2; D is undetermined. V was cut by 1 base and J by 5 bases, with 11 bases left in between. CDR1 LNHDA and CDR2 SQIVND come from the germline V gene (reference sequence). The length of the CDR3 is 14 residues.

In DNA form, the CDR3 reads TGTGCCAGCAGCTCAGGGTCGAGCGGGGTTAACACCGGGGAGCTGTTTTTT. Its translation is CASSSGSSGVNTGELFF. The chain links TRBV7-9 to TRBJ2-2; the match to TRBD2 covers 7 bases. The CDR3 runs 17 residues. Germline V gene sequence: CDR1 SEHNR, CDR2 FQNEAQ (reference sequence). V shed 4 bases and J 2 bases; nucleotides not matched to a gene: 10. Filled out from reference TRBV7-9 and TRBJ2-2, the complete variable domain reads DTGVSQNPRHKITKRGQNVTFRCDPISEHNRLYWYRQTLGQGPEFLTYFQNEAQLEKSRLLSDRFSAERPKGSFSTLEIQRTEQGDSAMYLCASSSGSSGVNTGELFFGEGSRLTVL.

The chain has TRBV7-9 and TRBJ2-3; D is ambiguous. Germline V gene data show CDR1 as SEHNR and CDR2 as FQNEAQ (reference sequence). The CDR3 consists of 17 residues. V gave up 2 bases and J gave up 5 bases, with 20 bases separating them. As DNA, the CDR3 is TGTGCCAGCAGCTTATGGCTGGGCAGTCGAACAGTAGATACGCAGTATTTT. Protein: CASSLWLGSRTVDTQYF.

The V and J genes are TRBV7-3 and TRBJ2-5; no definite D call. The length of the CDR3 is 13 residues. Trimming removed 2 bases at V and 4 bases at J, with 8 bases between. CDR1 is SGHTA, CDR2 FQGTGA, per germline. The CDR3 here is CASSLFPRETQYF. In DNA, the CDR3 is TGTGCCAGCAGCTTATTCCCTCGAGAGACCCAGTACTTC.

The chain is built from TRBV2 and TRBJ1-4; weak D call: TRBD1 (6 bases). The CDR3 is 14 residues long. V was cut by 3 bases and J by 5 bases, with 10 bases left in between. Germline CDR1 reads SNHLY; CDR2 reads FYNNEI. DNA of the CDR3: TGTGCCAGCAGTGAGGACAGCCTGAATGAAAAACTGTTTTTT. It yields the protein CASSEDSLNEKLFF.

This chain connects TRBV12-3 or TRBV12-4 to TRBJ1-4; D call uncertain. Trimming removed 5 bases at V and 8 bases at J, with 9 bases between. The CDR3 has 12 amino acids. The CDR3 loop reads CASSTAQEKLFF. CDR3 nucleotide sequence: TGTGCCAGCAGTACCGCTCAGGAAAAACTGTTTTTT.

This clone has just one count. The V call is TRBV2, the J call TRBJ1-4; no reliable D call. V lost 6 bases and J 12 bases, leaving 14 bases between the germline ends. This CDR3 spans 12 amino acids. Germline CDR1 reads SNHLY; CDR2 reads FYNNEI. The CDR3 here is CASSVDSRELFF. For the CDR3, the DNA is TGTGCCAGCAGCGTGGACTCTCGTGAACTGTTTTTT. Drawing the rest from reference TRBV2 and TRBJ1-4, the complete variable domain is EPEVTQTPSHQVTQMGQEVILRCVPISNHLYFYWYRQILGQKVEFLVSFYNNEISEKSEIFDDQFSVERPDGSNFTLKIRSTKLEDSAMYFCASSVDSRELFFGSGTQLSVL.

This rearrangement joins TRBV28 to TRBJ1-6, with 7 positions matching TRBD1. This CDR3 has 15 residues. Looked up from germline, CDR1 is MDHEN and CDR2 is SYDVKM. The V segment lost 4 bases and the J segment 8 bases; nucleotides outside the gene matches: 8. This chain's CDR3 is CASSSIEGTDSPLHF. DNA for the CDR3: TGTGCCAGCAGTTCCATCGAGGGGACAGATTCACCCCTCCACTTT.

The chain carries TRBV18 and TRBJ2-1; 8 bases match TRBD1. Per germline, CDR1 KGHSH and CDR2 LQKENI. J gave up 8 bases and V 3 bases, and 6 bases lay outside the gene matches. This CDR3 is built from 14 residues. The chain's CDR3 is CASSPLGQGDEQFF. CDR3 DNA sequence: TGTGCCAGCTCACCTCTCGGACAGGGCGATGAGCAGTTCTTC.

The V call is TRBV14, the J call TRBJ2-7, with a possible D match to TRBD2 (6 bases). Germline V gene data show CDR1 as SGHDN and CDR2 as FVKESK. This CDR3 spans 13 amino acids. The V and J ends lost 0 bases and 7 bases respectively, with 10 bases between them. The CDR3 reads CASSQDLAGEQYF. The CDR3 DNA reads TGTGCCAGCAGCCAAGATTTGGCGGGGGAGCAGTACTTC.

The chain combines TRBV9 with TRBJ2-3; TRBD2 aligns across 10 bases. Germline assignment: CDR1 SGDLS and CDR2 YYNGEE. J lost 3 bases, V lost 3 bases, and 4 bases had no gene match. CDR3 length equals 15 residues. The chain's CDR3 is CASSAGLAVTDTQYF. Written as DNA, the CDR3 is TGTGCCAGCAGCGCCGGACTAGCGGTTACAGATACGCAGTATTTT.